This entry features one T cell receptor (beta chain) sequence. Its antigen is not identified. The germline V and J ends were trimmed by 1 base and 2 bases, with 18 bases remaining between them. The CDR3 has 16 amino acids. Germline V gene lookup returns CDR1 SQVTM and CDR2 ANQGSEA. Amplified regions were TCR beta CDR3 sequences from RNA transcripts. The HTBI set primed first-round TCR CDR3 RT-PCR. TCRdb independently ran MiXCR on the multiplex PCR reads; one entry per CDR3 protein. This table holds 750,000 to 950,000 distinct CDR3 sequences, around 39% found once. Diagnosis rested on symptoms, serum thyroxine and TRAb, thyroid ultrasound, and orbital computed tomography. This record comes from a study of T cells in Graves' hyperthyroidism and ophthalmopathy. Study background: Peripheral blood was secured at the point of initial diagnosis, before any treatment. The study, taken as a whole, reports: Stable hyperthyroidism and ophthalmopathy were separated using 13 V-J signatures.

The specimen was blood. This sequence originates from a man aged 18 to 29 with Graves' hyperthyroidism. The rearrangement joins TRBV29-1 to TRBJ2-7; maybe TRBD2 (5 bases). The CDR3 DNA reads as TGCAGCGTTGAAGTGTTATCAGCGGAAATTACCTACGAGCAGTACTTC. Protein: CSVEVLSAEITYEQYF.